The clone carrying this T cell receptor (beta chain) has a single count. The sample belongs to a study of shared clonotypes between healthy human individuals. The CDR3 loop spans 13 amino acids. Per the germline V gene, CDR1 is MNHEY and CDR2 is SMNVEV (reference sequence). V lost 8 bases and J lost 6, with 13 bases in between. The protocol was immunoSEQ multiplex PCR, while the TCRdb copy is restricted to in-frame clones and leaves out a portion. The data contain approximately 1.4 million clones, roughly 98% of them singletons. Sequencing was performed on naive CD4+ T cells sorted from blood. The subset: CD45RA+ positively selected. The chain has TRBV27 and TRBJ2-2, with D perhaps matching TRBD2 (6 bases). The TCR sequence derives from a man aged 25-45 years in good health. The CDR3 sequence: CASAGGYPGELFF. In nucleotides, the CDR3 is TGTGCCAGCGCCGGAGGGTACCCCGGGGAGCTGTTTTTT.